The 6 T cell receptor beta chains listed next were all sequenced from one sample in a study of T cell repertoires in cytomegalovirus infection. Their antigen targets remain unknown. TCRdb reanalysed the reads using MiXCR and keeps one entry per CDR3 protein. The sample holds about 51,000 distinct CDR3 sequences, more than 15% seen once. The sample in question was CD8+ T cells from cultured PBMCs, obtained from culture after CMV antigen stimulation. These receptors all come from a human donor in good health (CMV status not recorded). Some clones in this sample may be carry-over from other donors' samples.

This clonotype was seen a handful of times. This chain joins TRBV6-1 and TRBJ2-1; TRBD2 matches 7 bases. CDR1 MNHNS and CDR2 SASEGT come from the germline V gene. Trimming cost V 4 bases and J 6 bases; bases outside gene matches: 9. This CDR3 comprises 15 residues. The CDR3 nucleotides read TGTGCCAGCAGTGCTAGAGCGGGGCCCCTCAATGAGCAGTTCTTC. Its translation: CASSARAGPLNEQFF.

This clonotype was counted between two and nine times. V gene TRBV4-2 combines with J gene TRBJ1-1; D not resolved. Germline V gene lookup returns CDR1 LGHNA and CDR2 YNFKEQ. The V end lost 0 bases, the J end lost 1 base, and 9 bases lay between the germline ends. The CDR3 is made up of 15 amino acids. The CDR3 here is CASSQDGVTNTEAFF. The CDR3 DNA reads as TGTGCCAGCAGCCAAGATGGGGTCACGAACACTGAAGCTTTCTTT.

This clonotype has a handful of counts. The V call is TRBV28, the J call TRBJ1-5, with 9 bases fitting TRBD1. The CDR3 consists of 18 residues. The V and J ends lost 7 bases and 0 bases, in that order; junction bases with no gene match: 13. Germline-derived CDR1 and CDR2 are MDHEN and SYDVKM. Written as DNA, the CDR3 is TGTGCCAGCACATTCTCGAGGACAGGGGCATATAGCAATCAGCCCCAGCATTTT. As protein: CASTFSRTGAYSNQPQHF. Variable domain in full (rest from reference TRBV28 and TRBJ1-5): DVKVTQSSRYLVKRTGEKVFLECVQDMDHENMFWYRQDPGLGLRLIYFSYDVKMKEKGDIPEGYSVSREKKERFSLILESASTNQTSMYLCASTFSRTGAYSNQPQHFGDGTRLSIL.

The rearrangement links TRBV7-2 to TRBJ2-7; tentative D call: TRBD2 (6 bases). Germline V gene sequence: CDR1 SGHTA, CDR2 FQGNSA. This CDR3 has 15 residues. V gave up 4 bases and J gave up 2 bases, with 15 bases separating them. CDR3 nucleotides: TGTGCCAGCAGCTCCCCCTCGGGAGTTCCCTACGAGCAGTACTTC. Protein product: CASSSPSGVPYEQYF.

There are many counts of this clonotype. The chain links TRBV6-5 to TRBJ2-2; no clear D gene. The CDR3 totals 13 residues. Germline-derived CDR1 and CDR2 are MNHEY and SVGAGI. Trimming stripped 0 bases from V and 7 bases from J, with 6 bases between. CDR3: CASSYSNVGELFF. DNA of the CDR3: TGTGCCAGCAGTTACTCGAATGTCGGGGAGCTGTTTTTT.

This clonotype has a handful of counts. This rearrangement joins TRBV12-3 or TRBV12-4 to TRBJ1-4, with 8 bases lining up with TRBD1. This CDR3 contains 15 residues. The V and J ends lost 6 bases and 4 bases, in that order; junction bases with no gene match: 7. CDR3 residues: CASSPRGRGNEKLFF. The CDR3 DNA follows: TGTGCCAGCAGCCCCAGGGGGCGCGGTAATGAAAAACTGTTTTTT.